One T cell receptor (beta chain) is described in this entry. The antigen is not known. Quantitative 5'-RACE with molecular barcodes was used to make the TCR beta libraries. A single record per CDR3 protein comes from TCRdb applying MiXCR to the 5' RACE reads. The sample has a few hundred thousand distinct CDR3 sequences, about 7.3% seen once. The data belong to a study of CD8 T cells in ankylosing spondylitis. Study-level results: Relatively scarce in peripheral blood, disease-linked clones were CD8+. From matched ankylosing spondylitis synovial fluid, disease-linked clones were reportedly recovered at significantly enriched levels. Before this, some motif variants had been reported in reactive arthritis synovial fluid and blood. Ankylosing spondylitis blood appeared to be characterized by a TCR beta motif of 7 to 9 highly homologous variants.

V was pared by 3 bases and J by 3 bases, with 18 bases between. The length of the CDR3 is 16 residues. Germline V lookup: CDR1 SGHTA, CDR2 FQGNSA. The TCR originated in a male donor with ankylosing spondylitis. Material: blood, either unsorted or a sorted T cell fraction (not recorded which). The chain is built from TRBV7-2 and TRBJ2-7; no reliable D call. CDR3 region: CASSFPAETPNYEQYF. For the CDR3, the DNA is TGTGCCAGCAGCTTCCCTGCGGAAACACCCAACTACGAGCAGTACTTC.